These 30 T cell receptor beta chains were sequenced from one sample in a study of T cell changes during pregnancy in multiple sclerosis. The table came from immunoSEQ multiplex PCR; TCRdb's copy has only in-frame clones and leaves some out. The sample holds about 39,000 clones, approximately 94% seen once. The sequencing used CD4+ T cells from peripheral blood mononuclear cells, collected after pregnancy. The receptor source for this set is a female donor with multiple sclerosis, enrolled in a pregnancy study.

The rearrangement uses TRBV19 and TRBJ1-2; 9 nucleotides line up with TRBD1. V shed 6 bases and J 7 bases; nucleotides not matched to a gene: 6. Germline CDR1 reads LNHDA; CDR2 reads SQIVND (reference sequence). This CDR3 is built from 13 residues. The CDR3 region has the DNA TGTGCCAGTAGCCAGGGGACAGGGTCTGGCTACACCTTC. Translation gives CASSQGTGSGYTF.

DNA for the CDR3: TGTGCCAGCAGCGTAGCTTTGAACACTGAAGCTTTCTTT. It yields the protein CASSVALNTEAFF. This sequence joins TRBV9 and TRBJ1-1; D remains ambiguous. Trimming shortened V by 0 bases and J by 0 bases, and 3 bases separated the two germline ends. Per the germline V gene, CDR1 is SGDLS and CDR2 is YYNGEE. The CDR3 runs to 13 residues.

V is TRBV18 and J is TRBJ1-2; D unclear. The CDR3 extends over 13 amino acids. V was cut by 3 bases and J by 6 bases, with 11 bases left in between. In germline, CDR1 is KGHSH, CDR2 LQKENI. CDR3 loop: CASSPSEGHGYTF. The CDR3 DNA follows: TGTGCCAGCTCACCCTCGGAGGGTCATGGCTACACCTTC.

J is TRBJ1-2 and V is TRBV5-6; possibly TRBD1 for D (6 bases). Germline V CDR1 and CDR2: SGHDT, YYEEEE. The V end was cut by 4 bases, the J end by 3 bases, with 10 bases between. This CDR3 comprises 13 residues. The CDR3 loop is CASSRDTDYGYTF. As DNA, the CDR3 is TGTGCCAGCAGCAGGGACACGGACTATGGCTACACCTTC.

J is TRBJ2-7 and V is TRBV15; 7 bases are shared with TRBD1. V lost 5 bases and J lost 5; bases outside the gene matches: 12. The CDR3 extends over 15 amino acids. Germline-derived CDR1 and CDR2 are LNHNV and YYDKDF (reference sequence). DNA for the CDR3: TGTGCCACCAGCTCCAACAGGGGTATGGGCAACGAGCAGTACTTC. It is translated as CATSSNRGMGNEQYF.

CDR3 sequence (DNA): TGTGCCAGCAGCCCCCGGGGGGGCCGTCAAGAGACCCAGTACTTC. Protein sequence: CASSPRGGRQETQYF. The chain recombines TRBV5-8 with TRBJ2-5; the match to TRBD2 covers 8 bases. Trimming cost V 4 bases and J 2 bases; bases outside gene matches: 7. Germline V gene sequence: CDR1 SGHTS, CDR2 YDEGEE. CDR3 length equals 15 residues.

The chain recombines TRBV9 with TRBJ1-3, with TRBD1 as a possible D gene (6 bases). Germline V CDR1 and CDR2: SGDLS, YYNGEE. With 4 bases removed from V and 4 bases from J, the gap between germline ends came to 15 bases. This CDR3 contains 15 residues. The CDR3 loop is CASSPHRVGGNTIYF. The CDR3 DNA reads as TGTGCCAGCAGCCCCCACAGGGTGGGGGGAAACACCATATATTTT.

The chain carries TRBV5-4 and TRBJ1-1; 7 nucleotides align to TRBD1. With V trimmed by 7 bases and J by 5 bases, 14 bases remained unmatched. The CDR3 is 15 residues long. Germline CDR1 is SGHNT and CDR2 is YYREEE (reference sequence). Written as DNA, the CDR3 is TGTGCCAGCTATCAGGGGGGCGGGAGGAGGACTGAAGCTTTCTTT. The encoded protein is CASYQGGGRRTEAFF. Using reference TRBV5-4 and TRBJ1-1 for the parts outside the CDR3, the full variable domain is ETGVTQSPTHLIKTRGQQVTLRCSSQSGHNTVSWYQQALGQGPQFIFQYYREEENGRGNFPPRFSGLQFPNYSSELNVNALELDDSALYLCASYQGGGRRTEAFFGQGTRLTVV.

The chain uses TRBV5-1 and TRBJ2-3; D perhaps matches TRBD1 (6 bases). V was trimmed by 2 bases and J by 0 bases, leaving 7 bases between them. This CDR3 is built from 14 residues. Germline CDR1 is SGHRS and CDR2 is YFSETQ. The CDR3: CASSLQGSTDTQYF. CDR3 DNA sequence: TGCGCCAGCAGCTTACAGGGTAGCACAGATACGCAGTATTTT.

The chain is built from TRBV10-3 and TRBJ2-7; possibly TRBD2 for D (6 bases). CDR3 size: 13 residues. V lost 2 bases, J lost 3 bases, and 8 bases lay in between. CDR1 is ENHRY and CDR2 is SYGVKD in the germline V gene. The CDR3: CAISEGGYYEQYF. CDR3 sequence (DNA): TGTGCCATCAGTGAGGGAGGGTACTACGAGCAGTACTTC.

The chain joins TRBV9 to TRBJ1-1, with 9 bases matching TRBD1. V shed 1 base, J shed 5 bases, and the junction held 3 bases outside the gene matches. Looked up from germline, CDR1 is SGDLS and CDR2 is YYNGEE. The CDR3 consists of 14 residues. The CDR3 DNA is TGTGCCAGCAGCGTAACGGACAGGGGAACTGAAGCTTTCTTT. This sequence encodes CASSVTDRGTEAFF. The full variable domain, its missing parts supplied by reference TRBV9 and TRBJ1-1, is DSGVTQTPKHLITATGQRVTLRCSPRSGDLSVYWYQQSLDQGLQFLIQYYNGEERAKGNILERFSAQQFPDLHSELNLSSLELGDSALYFCASSVTDRGTEAFFGQGTRLTVV.

This clone was seen only once. V gene TRBV5-5 combines with J gene TRBJ2-1, with D unclear. The CDR3 is 11 residues long. Germline V gene data show CDR1 as SGHKS and CDR2 as YYEKEE (reference sequence). Trimming pared 2 bases from V and 9 bases from J, leaving 6 bases between. The CDR3 sequence: CASSFSTEQFF. CDR3 DNA sequence: TGTGCCAGCAGCTTTAGTACTGAGCAGTTCTTC.

The rearrangement uses TRBV7-3 and TRBJ2-3; TRBD2 aligns across 12 bases. The CDR3 totals 15 residues. Germline assignment: CDR1 SGHTA and CDR2 FQGTGA. After removal of 5 bases from V and 5 bases from J, the junction contained 5 bases not matched to a gene. The CDR3 sequence: CASSRTSGVEDTQYF. DNA of the CDR3: TGTGCCAGCAGCAGGACTAGCGGGGTTGAAGATACGCAGTATTTT.

V gene TRBV5-1 combines with J gene TRBJ1-1; tentatively, D is TRBD1 (5 bases). The CDR3 extends over 15 amino acids. The V gene's germline CDR1 is SGHRS and CDR2 YFSETQ. V gave up 4 bases and J gave up 4 bases, with 17 bases separating them. CDR3 protein: CASSETAGRRTEAFF. The CDR3 coding sequence is TGCGCCAGCAGCGAAACGGCAGGGAGGCGCACTGAAGCTTTCTTT. The full variable domain, rest sourced from reference TRBV5-1 and TRBJ1-1, is KAGVTQTPRYLIKTRGQQVTLSCSPISGHRSVSWYQQTPGQGLQFLFEYFSETQRNKGNFPGRFSGRQFSNSRSEMNVSTLELGDSALYLCASSETAGRRTEAFFGQGTRLTVV.

This clone was counted a single time. The chain links TRBV6-1 to TRBJ1-6; 7 bases fit TRBD1. Germline V gene data show CDR1 as MNHNS and CDR2 as SASEGT. The CDR3 loop spans 16 amino acids. With V trimmed by 5 bases and J by 4 bases, 8 bases remained unmatched. Here the CDR3 reads CASSQDRAHYNSPLHF. CDR3 bases: TGTGCCAGCAGTCAAGACAGGGCCCATTATAATTCACCCCTCCACTTT.

The rearrangement links TRBV5-4 to TRBJ1-6; 10 nucleotides line up with TRBD1. CDR1 is SGHNT, CDR2 YYREEE, per germline (reference sequence). This CDR3 spans 15 amino acids. J was trimmed by 7 bases and V by 3 bases; bases with no gene match: 4. CDR3 bases: TGTGCCAGCAGCTCCCGGGACAGGGGAAATTCACCCCTCCACTTT. Its translation is CASSSRDRGNSPLHF.

The chain combines TRBV4-1 with TRBJ2-7; 10 nucleotides match TRBD1. Germline V gene data show CDR1 as MGHRA and CDR2 as YSYEKL. The CDR3 totals 15 residues. V shed 0 bases and J 5 bases; nucleotides not matched to a gene: 4. CDR3 sequence reads: CASSQEGTGVNEQYF. In nucleotides, the CDR3 is TGCGCCAGCAGCCAAGAGGGGACAGGGGTAAACGAGCAGTACTTC.

The chain joins TRBV19 to TRBJ2-7; TRBD2 aligns across 13 bases. The CDR3 contains 14 residues. Germline trimming cut 9 bases from V and 4 bases from J; bases unmatched to any gene: 6. Germline lookup yields CDR1 LNHDA and CDR2 SQIVND (reference sequence). The CDR3 reads CASRRTSGSYEQYF. In DNA, the CDR3 is TGTGCCAGCAGACGGACTAGCGGGAGTTACGAGCAGTACTTC. Drawing the rest from reference TRBV19 and TRBJ2-7, the complete variable domain is DGGITQSPKYLFRKEGQNVTLSCEQNLNHDAMYWYRQDPGQGLRLIYYSQIVNDFQKGDIAEGYSVSREKKESFPLTVTSAQKNPTAFYLCASRRTSGSYEQYFGPGTRLTVT.

The count of this clone is one. The chain recombines TRBV5-6 with TRBJ1-1; D perhaps matches TRBD1 (6 bases). Trimming removed 5 bases from V and 5 bases from J, with 13 bases in between. The CDR3 has 13 residues. CDR1 is SGHDT, CDR2 YYEEEE, per germline. The CDR3 here is CASRTGHSTEAFF. As DNA, the CDR3 is TGTGCCAGCAGGACGGGACATTCGACTGAAGCTTTCTTT. Together with reference TRBV5-6 and TRBJ1-1, the CDR3 gives the full variable domain: DAGVTQSPTHLIKTRGQQVTLRCSPKSGHDTVSWYQQALGQGPQFIFQYYEEEERQRGNFPDRFSGHQFPNYSSELNVNALLLGDSALYLCASRTGHSTEAFFGQGTRLTVV.

The chain carries TRBV9 and TRBJ1-3, with D maybe TRBD1 (6 bases). The CDR3 runs to 14 residues. Germline CDR1 and CDR2: SGDLS and YYNGEE. With 0 bases removed from V and 2 bases from J, the gap between germline ends came to 6 bases. The CDR3: CASSVGQAGNTIYF. The CDR3 nucleotides read TGTGCCAGCAGCGTAGGACAGGCTGGAAACACCATATATTTT.

This clone came up once. J is TRBJ1-1 and V is TRBV6-4; 9 nucleotides line up with TRBD1. The J segment lost 6 bases and the V segment lost 11 bases, leaving 16 bases of the junction unmatched. CDR1 is MRHNA, CDR2 SNTAGT, per germline. This CDR3 contains 15 residues. The CDR3 DNA follows: TGTGCCTGCCGAATTACCGGGACAGGGACTTCTGAAGCTTTCTTT. Amino acids: CACRITGTGTSEAFF.

The V call is TRBV5-5, the J call TRBJ1-6; 9 bases agree with TRBD1. The CDR3 runs to 14 residues. CDR1 and CDR2 from the germline V gene are SGHKS and YYEKEE (reference sequence). Unmatched junction bases numbered 3, after V lost 2 bases and J lost 9 bases. The CDR3, as DNA: TGTGCCAGCAGCTTTGGGACAGGGCTTTCACCCCTCCACTTT. Amino acids: CASSFGTGLSPLHF.

The chain couples TRBV2 to TRBJ1-2; a weak D match, TRBD1 (5 bases). V lost 8 bases, J lost 4 bases, and 20 bases lay in between. The CDR3 runs to 15 residues. Looked up from germline, CDR1 is SNHLY and CDR2 is FYNNEI. This CDR3 is CASHMGQGRGYGYTF. The CDR3 nucleotides read TGTGCCAGCCATATGGGGCAGGGTCGAGGCTATGGCTACACCTTC.

The rearrangement joins TRBV5-1 to TRBJ1-2, with 7 bases that match TRBD1. Germline V gives CDR1 SGHRS, CDR2 YFSETQ. V shed 0 bases, J shed 7 bases, and the junction held 9 bases outside the gene matches. This CDR3 has 15 residues. CDR3 sequence (DNA): TGCGCCAGCAGCTTGGTGGAAAGGGGGCTGGGTGGCTACACCTTC. This encodes CASSLVERGLGGYTF.

This clone has a single count. The chain joins TRBV2 to TRBJ2-1, with TRBD2 matching over 7 bases. Germline V gene data show CDR1 as SNHLY and CDR2 as FYNNEI. This CDR3 spans 16 amino acids. V shed 1 base and J 4 bases; nucleotides not matched to a gene: 7. CDR3 sequence (DNA): TGTGCCAGCAGTGAAGATGGTACGGGGGGATACAATGAGCAGTTCTTC. Encoded protein: CASSEDGTGGYNEQFF.

This clone was seen just once. The genes are TRBV4-1 and TRBJ1-2, with 7 bases aligning to TRBD1. V lost 4 bases and J lost 2; bases outside the gene matches: 7. CDR1 and CDR2 from the germline V gene are MGHRA and YSYEKL. This CDR3 is built from 15 residues. CDR3 nucleotides: TGCGCCAGCAGCCCGAGGGACAGACCCAACTATGGCTACACCTTC. Protein sequence: CASSPRDRPNYGYTF.

The chain carries TRBV30 and TRBJ1-4; TRBD1 agrees at 8 bases. CDR1 and CDR2 from the germline V gene are GTSNPN and SVGIG (reference sequence). The junction had 5 bases not matched to a gene; V was cut back by 0 bases and J by 8 bases. The CDR3 runs 14 residues. CDR3 sequence: CAWSVSGGREKLFF. The CDR3 DNA is TGTGCCTGGAGTGTCTCAGGGGGCCGAGAAAAACTGTTTTTT.

The chain has TRBV7-9 and TRBJ2-7; D uncertain. V gave up 8 bases and J gave up 4 bases, with 12 bases separating them. The V gene's germline CDR1 is SEHNR and CDR2 FQNEAQ (reference sequence). The CDR3 is 12 residues long. DNA for the CDR3: TGTGCCAGCGGATCGGCAGGATACGAGCAGTACTTC. Protein sequence: CASGSAGYEQYF.

The CDR3 region is CAWRGTGSLETQYF. CDR3 in DNA: TGTGCCTGGAGGGGGACAGGGAGTCTCGAGACCCAGTACTTC. The V call is TRBV30, the J call TRBJ2-5, with TRBD1 identical over 9 bases. Germline assignment: CDR1 GTSNPN and CDR2 SVGIG (reference sequence). There are 14 residues in the CDR3. The V gene end was trimmed by 3 bases and the J gene end by 5 bases; junction bases not matched to a gene: 7.

The V call is TRBV6-1, the J call TRBJ2-7; D may be TRBD2 (7 bases). Trimming left V 6 bases short and J 4 bases short, with 16 bases between. CDR1 and CDR2 (germline): MNHNS, SASEGT. The CDR3 is made up of 14 amino acids. In DNA form, the CDR3 reads TGTGCCAGCAGGTTCGGGGCGGGGGCTTACGAGCAGTACTTC. Protein: CASRFGAGAYEQYF.